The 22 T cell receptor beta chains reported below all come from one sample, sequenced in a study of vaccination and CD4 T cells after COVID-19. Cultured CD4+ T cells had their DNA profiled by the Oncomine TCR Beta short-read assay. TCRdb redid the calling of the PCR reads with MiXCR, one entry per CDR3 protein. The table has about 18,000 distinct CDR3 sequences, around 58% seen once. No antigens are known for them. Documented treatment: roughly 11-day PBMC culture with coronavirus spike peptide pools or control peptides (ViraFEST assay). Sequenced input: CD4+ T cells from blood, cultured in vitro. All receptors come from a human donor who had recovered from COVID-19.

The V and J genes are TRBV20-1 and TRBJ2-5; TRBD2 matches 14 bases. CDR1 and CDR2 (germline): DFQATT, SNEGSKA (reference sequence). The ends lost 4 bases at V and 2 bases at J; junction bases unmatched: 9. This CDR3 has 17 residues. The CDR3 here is CSAKGGTSGGFQETQYF. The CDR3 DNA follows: TGCAGTGCTAAGGGAGGGACTAGCGGGGGATTTCAAGAGACCCAGTACTTC.

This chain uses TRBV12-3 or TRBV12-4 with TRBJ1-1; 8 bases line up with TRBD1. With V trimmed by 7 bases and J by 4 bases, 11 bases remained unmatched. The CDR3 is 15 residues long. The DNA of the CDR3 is TGTGCCAGCAACTCATGGGGACAGGTCGGCACTGAAGCTTTCTTT. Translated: CASNSWGQVGTEAFF.

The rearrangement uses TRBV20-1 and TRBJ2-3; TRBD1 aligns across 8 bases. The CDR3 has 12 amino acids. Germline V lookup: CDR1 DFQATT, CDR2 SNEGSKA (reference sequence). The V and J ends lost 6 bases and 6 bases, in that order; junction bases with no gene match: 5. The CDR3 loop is CSASDRGDTQYF. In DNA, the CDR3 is TGCAGTGCCTCCGACAGGGGCGATACGCAGTATTTT.

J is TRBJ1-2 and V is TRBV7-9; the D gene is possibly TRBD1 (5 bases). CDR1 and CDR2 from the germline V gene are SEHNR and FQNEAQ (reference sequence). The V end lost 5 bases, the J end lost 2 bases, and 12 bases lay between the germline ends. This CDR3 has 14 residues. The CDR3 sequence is CASSQRDLNYGYTF. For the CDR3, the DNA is TGTGCCAGCAGCCAGCGGGACCTCAACTATGGCTACACCTTC.

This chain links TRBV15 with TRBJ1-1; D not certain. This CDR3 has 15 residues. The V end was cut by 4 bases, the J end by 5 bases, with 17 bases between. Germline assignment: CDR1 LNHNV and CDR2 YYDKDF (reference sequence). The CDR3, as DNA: TGTGCCACCAGCATCGGCATATCGGTTGAGACTGAAGCTTTCTTT. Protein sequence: CATSIGISVETEAFF.

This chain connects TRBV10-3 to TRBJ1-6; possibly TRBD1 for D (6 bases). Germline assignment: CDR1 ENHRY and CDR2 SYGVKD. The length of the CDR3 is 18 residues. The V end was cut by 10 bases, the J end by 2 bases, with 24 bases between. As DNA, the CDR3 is TGTGCCACCTCCCGGGACACTTCGCGGGGCACCTATAATTCACCCCTCCACTTT. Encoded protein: CATSRDTSRGTYNSPLHF.

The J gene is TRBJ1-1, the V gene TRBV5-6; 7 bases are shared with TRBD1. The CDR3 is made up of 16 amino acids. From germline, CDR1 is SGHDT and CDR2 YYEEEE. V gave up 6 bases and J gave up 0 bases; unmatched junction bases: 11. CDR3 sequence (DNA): TGTGCCAGCAAGCCGACAGGGTGGCTGATGAACACTGAAGCTTTCTTT. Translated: CASKPTGWLMNTEAFF.

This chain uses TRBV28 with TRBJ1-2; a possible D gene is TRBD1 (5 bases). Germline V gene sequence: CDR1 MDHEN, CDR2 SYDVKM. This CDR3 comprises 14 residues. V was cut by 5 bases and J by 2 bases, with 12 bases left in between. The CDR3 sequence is CASSAQVPNYGYTF. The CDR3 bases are TGTGCCAGCAGTGCACAGGTTCCGAACTATGGCTACACCTTC.

CDR3 DNA sequence: TGCAGTGCTGGAACTAGCTTGGGGTACCAAGAGACCCAGTACTTC. The encoded protein is CSAGTSLGYQETQYF. This chain links TRBV20-1 with TRBJ2-5; TRBD2 is a possible D gene (6 bases). Trimming stripped 5 bases from V and 0 bases from J, with 16 bases between. Germline-derived CDR1 and CDR2 are DFQATT and SNEGSKA (reference sequence). There are 15 residues in the CDR3.

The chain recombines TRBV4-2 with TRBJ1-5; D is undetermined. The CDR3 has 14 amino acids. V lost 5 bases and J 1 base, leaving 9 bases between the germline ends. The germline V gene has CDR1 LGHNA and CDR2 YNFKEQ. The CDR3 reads CASSDATSNQPQHF. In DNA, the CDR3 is TGTGCCAGCAGCGACGCGACGAGCAATCAGCCCCAGCATTTT.

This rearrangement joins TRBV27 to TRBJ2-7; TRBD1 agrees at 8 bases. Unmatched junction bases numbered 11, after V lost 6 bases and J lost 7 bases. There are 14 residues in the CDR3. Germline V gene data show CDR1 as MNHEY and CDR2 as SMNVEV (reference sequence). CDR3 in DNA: TGTGCCAGCAGACAGAATCCAGGGGGCTATGAGCAGTACTTC. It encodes CASRQNPGGYEQYF.

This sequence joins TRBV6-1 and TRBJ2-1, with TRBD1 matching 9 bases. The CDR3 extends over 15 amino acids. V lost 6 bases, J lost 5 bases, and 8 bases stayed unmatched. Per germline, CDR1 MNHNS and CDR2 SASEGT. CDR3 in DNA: TGTGCCAGCAGGCCGCGACAGGGGGTCCACAATGAGCAGTTCTTC. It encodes CASRPRQGVHNEQFF.

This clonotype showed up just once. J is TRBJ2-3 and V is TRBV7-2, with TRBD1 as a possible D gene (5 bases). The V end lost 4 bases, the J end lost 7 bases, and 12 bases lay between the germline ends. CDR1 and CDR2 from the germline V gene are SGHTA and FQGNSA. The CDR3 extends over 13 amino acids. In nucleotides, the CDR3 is TGTGCCAGCAGCTCTAGGGTGGGGCATACGCAGTATTTT. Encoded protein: CASSSRVGHTQYF.

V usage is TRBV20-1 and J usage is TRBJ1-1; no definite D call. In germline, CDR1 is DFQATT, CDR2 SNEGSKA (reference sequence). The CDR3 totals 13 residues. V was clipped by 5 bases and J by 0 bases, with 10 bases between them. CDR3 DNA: TGCAGTGCTCACGTTTACATGAACACTGAAGCTTTCTTT. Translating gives CSAHVYMNTEAFF.

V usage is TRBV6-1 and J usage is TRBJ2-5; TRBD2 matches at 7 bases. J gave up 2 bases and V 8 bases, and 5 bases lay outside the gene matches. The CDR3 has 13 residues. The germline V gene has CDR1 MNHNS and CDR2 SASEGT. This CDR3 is CASWPSGQETQYF. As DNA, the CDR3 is TGTGCCAGCTGGCCTAGCGGACAAGAGACCCAGTACTTC.

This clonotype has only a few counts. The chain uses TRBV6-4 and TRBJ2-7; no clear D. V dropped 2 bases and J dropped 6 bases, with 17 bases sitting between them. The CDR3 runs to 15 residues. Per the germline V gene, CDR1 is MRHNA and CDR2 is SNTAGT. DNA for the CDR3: TGTGCCAGCAGTGACCCGCCTACTACCGGGTCCGAGCAGTACTTC. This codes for CASSDPPTTGSEQYF.

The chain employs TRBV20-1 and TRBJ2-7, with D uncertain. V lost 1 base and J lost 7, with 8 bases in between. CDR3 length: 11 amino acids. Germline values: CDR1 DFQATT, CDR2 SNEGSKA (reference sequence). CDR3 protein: CSARVDREQYF. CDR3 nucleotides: TGCAGTGCTAGAGTGGATAGGGAGCAGTACTTC.

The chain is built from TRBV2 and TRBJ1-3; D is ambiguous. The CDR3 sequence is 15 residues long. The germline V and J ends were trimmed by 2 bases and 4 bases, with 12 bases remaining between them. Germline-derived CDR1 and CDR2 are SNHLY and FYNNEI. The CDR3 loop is CASSESALMGNTIYF. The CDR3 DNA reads TGTGCCAGCAGTGAATCAGCCTTGATGGGAAACACCATATATTTT. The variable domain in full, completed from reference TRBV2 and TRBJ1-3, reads EPEVTQTPSHQVTQMGQEVILRCVPISNHLYFYWYRQILGQKVEFLVSFYNNEISEKSEIFDDQFSVERPDGSNFTLKIRSTKLEDSAMYFCASSESALMGNTIYFGEGSWLTVV.

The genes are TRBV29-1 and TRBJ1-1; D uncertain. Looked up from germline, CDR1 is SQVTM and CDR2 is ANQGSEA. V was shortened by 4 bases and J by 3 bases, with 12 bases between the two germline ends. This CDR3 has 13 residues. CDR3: CSVAAADYTEAFF. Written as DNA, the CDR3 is TGCAGCGTTGCGGCCGCAGATTACACTGAAGCTTTCTTT.

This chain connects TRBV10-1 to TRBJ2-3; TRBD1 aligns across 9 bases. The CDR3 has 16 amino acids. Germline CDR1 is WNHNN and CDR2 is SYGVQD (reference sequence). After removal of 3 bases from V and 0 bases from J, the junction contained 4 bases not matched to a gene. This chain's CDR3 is CASSEEGTGSTDTQYF. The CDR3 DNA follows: TGCGCCAGCAGTGAAGAGGGGACAGGGAGCACAGATACGCAGTATTTT.

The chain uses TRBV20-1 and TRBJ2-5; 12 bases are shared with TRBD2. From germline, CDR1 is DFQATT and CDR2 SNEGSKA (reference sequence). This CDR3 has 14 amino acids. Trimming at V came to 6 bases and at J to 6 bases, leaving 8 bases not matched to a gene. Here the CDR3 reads CSAPTSGSRKTQYF. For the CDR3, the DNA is TGCAGTGCCCCGACTAGCGGGAGTAGGAAGACCCAGTACTTC.

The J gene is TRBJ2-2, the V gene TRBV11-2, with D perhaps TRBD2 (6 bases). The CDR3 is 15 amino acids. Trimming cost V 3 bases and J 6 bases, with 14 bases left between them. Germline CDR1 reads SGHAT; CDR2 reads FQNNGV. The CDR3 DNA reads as TGTGCCAGCAGCTTCGGGGGAGCCCCGCCCGGGGAGCTGTTTTTT. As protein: CASSFGGAPPGELFF.